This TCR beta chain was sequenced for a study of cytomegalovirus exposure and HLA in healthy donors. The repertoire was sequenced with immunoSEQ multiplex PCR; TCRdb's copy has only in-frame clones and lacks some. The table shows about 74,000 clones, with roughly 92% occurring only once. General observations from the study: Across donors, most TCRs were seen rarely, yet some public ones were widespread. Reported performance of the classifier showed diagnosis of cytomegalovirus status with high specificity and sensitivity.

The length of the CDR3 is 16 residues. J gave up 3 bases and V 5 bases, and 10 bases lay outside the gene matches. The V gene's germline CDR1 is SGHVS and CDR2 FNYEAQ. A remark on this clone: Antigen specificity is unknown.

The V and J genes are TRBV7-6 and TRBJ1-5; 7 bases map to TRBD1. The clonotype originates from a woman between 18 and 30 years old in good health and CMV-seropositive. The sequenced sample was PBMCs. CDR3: CASSPTTGSPNQPQHF. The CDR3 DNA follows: TGTGCCAGCAGCCCCACGACAGGGTCCCCCAATCAGCCCCAGCATTTT.